This TCR beta chain was sequenced in a study of OX40 agonist ivuxolimab in advanced cancers. Overall study: Clinicians treated patients with ivuxolimab, an agonistic anti-OX40 (CD134) antibody.

The ends lost 2 bases at V and 5 bases at J; junction bases unmatched: 3. CDR3 length equals 15 residues. Germline-derived CDR1 and CDR2 are SGHAT and FQNNGV. This clone has just a few counts. Its antigen is not identified. Some clones are missing from TCRdb's copy, which holds only in-frame ones; the method was immunoSEQ multiplex PCR. The profile shows 25,000 to 40,000 clones, more than 70% of them singletons. Findings of the study overall: The specificity for antigen of the expanded peripheral T cells was not determined.

The chain joins TRBV11-2 to TRBJ2-5; 12 bases map to TRBD2. Specimen: CD4+ or CD8+ T cells sorted from blood, collected in a trial of the OX40 agonist ivuxolimab. The receptor was isolated from an adult with an advanced solid tumor such as melanoma, head and neck, liver or kidney cancer. DNA of the CDR3: TGTGCCAGCAGCTTACTAGCGGGAGGGGAGGAGACCCAGTACTTC. Protein sequence: CASSLLAGGEETQYF.